The 16 T cell receptor beta chains presented below share a single source sample, sequenced in a study of human T cells and chemical hapten exposure. The sample's time point: patch test 3, about 24 weeks after DPC sensitization. The treatment is: therapeutic diphenylcyclopropenone sensitization with weekly scalp DPC. Unfractionated whole blood was the source of the extracted total RNA. In TCRdb, the RACE reads were re-called with MiXCR into one record per CDR3 protein. Here the sample spans about 39,000 distinct CDR3 sequences, more than 9.5% being singletons. Here the sequenced sample was whole blood, taken in connection with sensitization to the hapten diphenylcyclopropenone (DPC). The source of these receptors is a middle-aged woman with alopecia areata. Some clones in this sample may be carry-over from other donors' samples.

This clonotype turned up a few times. J is TRBJ1-1 and V is TRBV28, with 7 positions matching TRBD1. There are 12 residues in the CDR3. Unmatched junction bases numbered 1, after V lost 8 bases and J lost 1 base. Germline assignment: CDR1 MDHEN and CDR2 SYDVKM. CDR3 protein: CASRTGNTEAFF. The CDR3 nucleotides read TGTGCCAGCCGGACAGGGAACACTGAAGCTTTCTTT.

This clonotype occurred a few times. The chain couples TRBV3-1 to TRBJ1-5; unclear D gene. The CDR3 is 15 amino acids. The germline V and J ends were trimmed by 0 bases and 0 bases, with 6 bases remaining between them. Looked up from germline, CDR1 is LGHDT and CDR2 is YNNKEL (reference sequence). The CDR3 bases are TGTGCCAGCAGCCAAGACAGTACTAGCAATCAGCCCCAGCATTTT. As protein: CASSQDSTSNQPQHF.

This clonotype occurred a few times. The CDR3 is CASSPSRANTEAFF. CDR3 coding DNA: TGTGCCAGCAGCCCCAGCAGGGCGAACACTGAAGCTTTCTTT. The J gene is TRBJ1-1, the V gene TRBV9, with D possibly TRBD1 on 5 matching bases. Trimming left V 4 bases short and J 1 base short, with 11 bases between. CDR1 is SGDLS, CDR2 YYNGEE, per germline. This CDR3 is built from 14 residues. The complete variable domain, with remaining parts taken from reference TRBV9 and TRBJ1-1, reads DSGVTQTPKHLITATGQRVTLRCSPRSGDLSVYWYQQSLDQGLQFLIQYYNGEERAKGNILERFSAQQFPDLHSELNLSSLELGDSALYFCASSPSRANTEAFFGQGTRLTVV.

This clonotype appeared many times. V gene TRBV3-1 combines with J gene TRBJ2-5; TRBD2 agrees at 7 bases. CDR1 LGHDT and CDR2 YNNKEL come from the germline V gene (reference sequence). Unmatched junction bases numbered 6, after V lost 5 bases and J lost 12 bases. The CDR3 length is 11 residues. The CDR3 DNA sequence: TGTGCCAGCAGCTATGGGACTACAGAGTACTTC. Protein product: CASSYGTTEYF.

The table lists this clonotype with a few counts. The chain employs TRBV20-1 and TRBJ2-7, with 9 bases that match TRBD1. With 7 bases clipped from V and 5 bases from J, the junction kept 9 bases outside the gene matches. This CDR3 has 13 amino acids. Germline CDR1 DFQATT, CDR2 SNEGSKA (reference sequence). This chain's CDR3 is CSVFTGGTHEQYF. CDR3 in DNA: TGCAGTGTTTTCACAGGGGGCACCCACGAGCAGTACTTC.

This clonotype has just a few counts. The CDR3 nucleotides are TGTGCCAGCAGCTTAAACGGGGATACGCAGTATTTT. It specifies CASSLNGDTQYF. The V call is TRBV7-3, the J call TRBJ2-3; D gene unclear. Germline V CDR1 and CDR2: SGHTA, FQGTGA. This CDR3 is built from 12 residues. V lost 1 base and J lost 6, with 5 bases in between.

The gene calls are TRBV28 and TRBJ1-5, with D maybe TRBD1 (5 bases). CDR1 is MDHEN and CDR2 is SYDVKM in the germline V gene. Trimming pared 2 bases from V and 3 bases from J, leaving 11 bases between. CDR3 length equals 15 residues. CDR3 amino acids: CASSLSRVHNQPQHF. The CDR3 bases are TGTGCCAGCAGTTTAAGCAGGGTGCACAATCAGCCCCAGCATTTT.

The table lists this clonotype with a few counts. The chain couples TRBV29-1 to TRBJ1-5, with 8 bases matching TRBD1. There are 13 residues in the CDR3. V was clipped by 6 bases and J by 3 bases; unmatched bases: 4. The germline V gene encodes CDR1 SQVTM and CDR2 ANQGSEA. Here the CDR3 reads CSVGQEPNQPQHF. In DNA, the CDR3 is TGCAGCGTGGGACAGGAGCCCAATCAGCCCCAGCATTTT.

This clonotype was counted at least ten times. The rearrangement uses TRBV29-1 and TRBJ2-7; 10 bases match TRBD2. The CDR3 is 15 residues long. V dropped 4 bases and J dropped 4; count of bases not matched to a gene: 10. CDR1 is SQVTM and CDR2 is ANQGSEA in the germline V gene. CDR3 bases: TGCAGCGTTGTTTGGGCTAGCGGGAGAAGGTACGAGCAGTACTTC. Its protein product is CSVVWASGRRYEQYF.

The J gene is TRBJ1-5, the V gene TRBV7-8; D is undetermined. This CDR3 is built from 15 residues. Trimming stripped 5 bases from V and 1 base from J, with 12 bases between. Germline assignment: CDR1 SGHVS and CDR2 FQNEAQ. The CDR3 here is CASSPTARSNQPQHF. The CDR3 bases are TGTGCCAGCAGCCCGACGGCACGGAGCAATCAGCCCCAGCATTTT.

This clonotype was seen repeatedly, ten times or more. This CDR3 is CASSRTGPDGYTF. Here the CDR3 DNA reads TGTGCCAGCAGCCGTACGGGGCCAGATGGCTACACCTTC. The chain links TRBV7-8 to TRBJ1-2; D is perhaps TRBD1 (5 bases). Germline CDR1 is SGHVS and CDR2 is FQNEAQ. The CDR3 runs 13 residues. Trimming cost V 5 bases and J 6 bases, with 13 bases left between them.

This clonotype was recorded a few times. The V and J genes are TRBV5-1 and TRBJ2-7; 8 positions agree with TRBD1. Unmatched junction bases numbered 7, after V lost 4 bases and J lost 4 bases. Germline V gene data show CDR1 as SGHRS and CDR2 as YFSETQ. The CDR3 is 14 amino acids. CDR3 residues: CASSLGTGPYEQYF. For the CDR3, the DNA is TGCGCCAGCAGCCTTGGGACAGGACCTTACGAGCAGTACTTC.

The chain links TRBV10-3 to TRBJ2-1; 8 bases are shared with TRBD2. With V trimmed by 7 bases and J by 9 bases, 17 bases remained unmatched. The CDR3 has 16 amino acids. CDR1 ENHRY and CDR2 SYGVKD come from the germline V gene. CDR3: CAITPHRREAIREQFF. The CDR3 nucleotides read TGTGCCATCACTCCCCACCGGCGGGAGGCCATCCGTGAGCAGTTCTTC.

This clonotype appeared many times. The gene calls are TRBV12-3 or TRBV12-4 and TRBJ2-7; 14 bases agree with TRBD2. The junction had 5 bases not matched to a gene; V was cut back by 4 bases and J by 6 bases. There are 15 residues in the CDR3. CDR3 bases: TGTGCCAGCAGTTCGGGACTAGCGGGGGTTGGCGAGCAGTACTTC. It specifies CASSSGLAGVGEQYF.

This clonotype was found many times. The V gene is TRBV10-1, the J gene TRBJ2-2; no reliable D call. Germline V gene data show CDR1 as WNHNN and CDR2 as SYGVQD (reference sequence). The V end was cut by 6 bases, the J end by 1 base, with 6 bases between. The CDR3 is made up of 13 amino acids. The CDR3 loop is CASREGNTGELFF. The CDR3 bases are TGCGCCAGCAGGGAAGGGAACACCGGGGAGCTGTTTTTT.

This sequence joins TRBV20-1 and TRBJ1-2, with 9 bases that match TRBD1. The CDR3 runs 13 residues. The V gene's germline CDR1 is DFQATT and CDR2 SNEGSKA (reference sequence). Unmatched junction bases numbered 10, after V lost 6 bases and J lost 8 bases. The DNA of the CDR3 is TGCAGTGCGCCCGGACAGGGGATCGCAGGCTACACCTTC. Residues: CSAPGQGIAGYTF.